The clone carrying this T cell receptor (beta chain) was counted many times. Its specificity is unknown. The germline V and J ends were trimmed by 3 bases and 5 bases, with 13 bases remaining between them. The CDR3 has 14 amino acids. Germline-derived CDR1 and CDR2 are SEHNR and FQNEAQ (reference sequence). These data belong to a study of T cells in Graves' hyperthyroidism and ophthalmopathy. Across the study: Blood from the periphery was taken at initial diagnosis, before any treatment.

RNA transcripts gave rise to amplified TCR beta CDR3 regions. Primed by the HTBI set, a first-round RT-PCR was run on the TCR CDR3. TCRdb reanalysed the multiplex PCR reads using MiXCR and keeps one entry per CDR3 protein. This table holds 96,000 or so distinct CDR3 sequences, over 50% found once. Not enrolled were patients with uncontrolled infection, other autoimmune disease, pregnancy or lactation. The source of the PBMCs was less than 12 ml of fresh peripheral blood. Regarding the study as a whole: A 13 V-J model separated ophthalmopathy from stable hyperthyroidism.

The sequencing sample was made of blood. This clonotype was sampled from a woman aged 40 to 50 with Graves' hyperthyroidism. This chain uses TRBV7-9 with TRBJ1-1; D uncertain. The DNA for the CDR3 is TGTGCCAGCAGCTTGGTCCAAGGAAGGACTGAAGCTTTCTTT. Its translation is CASSLVQGRTEAFF.